These 9 T cell receptor beta chains were all obtained from the same sample, sequenced in a study of T cell repertoires in cytomegalovirus infection. These receptors' antigens are unknown. TCRdb reanalysed the reads using MiXCR and keeps one entry per CDR3 protein. The sample holds about half a million distinct CDR3 sequences, roughly 46% seen once. The material was cultured PBMCs, obtained from culture after CMV antigen stimulation. The receptors were gathered from a human donor in good health (CMV status not recorded). Some clones in this sample may be carry-over from other donors' samples.

The chain employs TRBV19 and TRBJ2-1; perhaps TRBD1 as D (5 bases). From germline, CDR1 is LNHDA and CDR2 SQIVND (reference sequence). V lost 9 bases and J 6 bases, leaving 9 bases between the germline ends. There are 11 residues in the CDR3. As DNA, the CDR3 is TGTGCCAGCAGCGACAGCAATGAGCAGTTCTTC. Translated: CASSDSNEQFF.

This clonotype was counted between two and nine times. The chain has TRBV4-1 and TRBJ1-5; D is unclear. Trimming stripped 0 bases from V and 7 bases from J, with 19 bases between. The CDR3 length is 17 residues. CDR1 is MGHRA, CDR2 YSYEKL, per germline. The CDR3 DNA is TGCGCCAGCAGCCAAGATCGGCGGGCCGTTCCCCCCCAGCCCCAGCATTTT. Amino acids: CASSQDRRAVPPQPQHF.

This chain joins TRBV7-2 and TRBJ2-5, with unresolved D. The CDR3 runs 13 residues. Germline CDR1 is SGHTA and CDR2 is FQGNSA. The germline V and J ends were trimmed by 4 bases and 5 bases, with 11 bases remaining between them. The CDR3 DNA sequence: TGTGCCAGCAGCTACACGCACTCGGAGACCCAGTACTTC. Amino acids: CASSYTHSETQYF.

This clonotype has only a few counts. DNA of the CDR3: TGTGCCACTCTCTCGGGGGCCCCAGATACGCAGTATTTT. Translation gives CATLSGAPDTQYF. This chain links TRBV6-8 with TRBJ2-3, with D perhaps being TRBD1 or TRBD2 (6 bases each). Trimming took off 10 bases at V and 4 bases at J, with 15 bases between the two ends. This CDR3 is 13 amino acids long. The V gene's germline CDR1 is MNHGY and CDR2 SAAAGT.

V gene TRBV29-1 combines with J gene TRBJ2-1, with D perhaps given as TRBD1 or TRBD2 (5 bases each). From germline, CDR1 is SQVTM and CDR2 ANQGSEA. Between the trimmed V and J ends, which lost 7 bases and 0 bases, there was a span of 13 bases. CDR3 size: 14 residues. This CDR3 reads CSAQGPSSYNEQFF. The CDR3 coding sequence is TGCAGCGCTCAGGGACCGAGCTCCTACAATGAGCAGTTCTTC.

This chain connects TRBV18 to TRBJ2-7, with D hard to call. The germline gives CDR1 KGHSH, CDR2 LQKENI. V was trimmed by 3 bases and J by 5 bases, leaving 11 bases between them. The CDR3 contains 13 residues. The CDR3 sequence: CASSPVFNNEQYF. The CDR3 DNA follows: TGTGCCAGCTCACCTGTTTTCAATAACGAGCAGTACTTC.

This clonotype was picked up a small number of times. The chain recombines TRBV7-2 with TRBJ2-1; 7 positions match TRBD2. Unmatched junction bases numbered 7, after V lost 8 bases and J lost 0 bases. The germline CDR1 and CDR2 sequences are SGHTA and FQGNSA. The CDR3 sequence is 15 residues long. The CDR3 DNA sequence: TGTGCCAGCGGGTCTGGCGGGAGCTCCTACAATGAGCAGTTCTTC. Protein product: CASGSGGSSYNEQFF.

The CDR3 coding sequence is TGTGCCAGCAGCGTCCTAGCGGGAGAGTGGAATACGCAGTATTTT. This sequence encodes CASSVLAGEWNTQYF. The chain is built from TRBV7-6 and TRBJ2-3; 10 bases agree with TRBD2. The CDR3 totals 15 residues. V shed 5 bases, J shed 7 bases, and the junction held 9 bases outside the gene matches. From germline, CDR1 is SGHVS and CDR2 FNYEAQ.

This clonotype was found many times. The rearrangement joins TRBV7-2 to TRBJ2-7; TRBD2 matches 9 bases. Germline CDR1 reads SGHTA; CDR2 reads FQGNSA. This CDR3 has 14 residues. The V gene end was trimmed by 1 base and the J gene end by 4 bases; junction bases not matched to a gene: 2. The chain's CDR3 is CASSLVAGAYEQYF. CDR3 DNA sequence: TGTGCCAGCAGCTTAGTAGCGGGGGCGTACGAGCAGTACTTC.